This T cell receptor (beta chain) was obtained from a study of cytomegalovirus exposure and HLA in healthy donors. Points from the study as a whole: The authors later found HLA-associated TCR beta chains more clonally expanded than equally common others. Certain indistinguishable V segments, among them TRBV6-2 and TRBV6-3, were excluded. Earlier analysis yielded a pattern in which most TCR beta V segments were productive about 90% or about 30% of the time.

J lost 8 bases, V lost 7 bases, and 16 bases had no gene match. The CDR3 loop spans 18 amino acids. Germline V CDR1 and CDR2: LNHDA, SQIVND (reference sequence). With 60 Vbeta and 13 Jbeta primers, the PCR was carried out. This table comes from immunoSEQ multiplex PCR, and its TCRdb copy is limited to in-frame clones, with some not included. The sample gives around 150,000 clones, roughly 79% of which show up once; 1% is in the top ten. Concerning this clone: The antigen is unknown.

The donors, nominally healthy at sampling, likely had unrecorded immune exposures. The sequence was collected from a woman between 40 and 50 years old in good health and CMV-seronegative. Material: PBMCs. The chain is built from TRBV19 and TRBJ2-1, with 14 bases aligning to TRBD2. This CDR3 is CASNPTEGLAGVGDEQFF. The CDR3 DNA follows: TGTGCCAGTAATCCCACTGAGGGACTAGCGGGAGTAGGTGATGAGCAGTTCTTC.